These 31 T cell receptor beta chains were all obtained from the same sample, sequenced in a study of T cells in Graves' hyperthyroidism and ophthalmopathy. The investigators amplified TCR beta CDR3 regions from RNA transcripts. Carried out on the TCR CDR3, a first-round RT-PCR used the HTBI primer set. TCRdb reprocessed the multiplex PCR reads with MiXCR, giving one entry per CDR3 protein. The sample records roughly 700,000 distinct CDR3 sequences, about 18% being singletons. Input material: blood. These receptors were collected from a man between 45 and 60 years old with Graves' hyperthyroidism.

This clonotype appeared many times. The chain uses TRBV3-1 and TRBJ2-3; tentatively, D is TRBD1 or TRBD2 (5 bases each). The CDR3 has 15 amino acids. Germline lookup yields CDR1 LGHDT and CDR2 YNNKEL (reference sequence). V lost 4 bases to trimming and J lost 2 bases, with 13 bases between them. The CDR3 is CASSPTGTTTDTQYF. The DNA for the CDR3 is TGTGCCAGCAGCCCCACGGGGACCACCACAGATACGCAGTATTTT.

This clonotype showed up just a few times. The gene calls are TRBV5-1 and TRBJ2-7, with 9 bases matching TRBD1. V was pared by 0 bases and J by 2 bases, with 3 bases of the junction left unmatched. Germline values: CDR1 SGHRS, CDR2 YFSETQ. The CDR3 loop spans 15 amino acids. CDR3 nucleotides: TGCGCCAGCAGCTTGGGTGGGACAGGGACCTACGAGCAGTACTTC. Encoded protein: CASSLGGTGTYEQYF. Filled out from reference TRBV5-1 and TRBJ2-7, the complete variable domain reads KAGVTQTPRYLIKTRGQQVTLSCSPISGHRSVSWYQQTPGQGLQFLFEYFSETQRNKGNFPGRFSGRQFSNSRSEMNVSTLELGDSALYLCASSLGGTGTYEQYFGPGTRLTVT.

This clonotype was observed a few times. In DNA, the CDR3 is TGTGCCAGCAGCACAGGGTTCACTAATGAAAAACTGTTTTTT. Translated, it gives CASSTGFTNEKLFF. This chain links TRBV6-1 with TRBJ1-4; a weak D match, TRBD1 (6 bases). V shed 6 bases and J shed 2 bases, with 10 bases lying between them. CDR1 is MNHNS, CDR2 SASEGT, per germline. The length of the CDR3 is 14 residues.

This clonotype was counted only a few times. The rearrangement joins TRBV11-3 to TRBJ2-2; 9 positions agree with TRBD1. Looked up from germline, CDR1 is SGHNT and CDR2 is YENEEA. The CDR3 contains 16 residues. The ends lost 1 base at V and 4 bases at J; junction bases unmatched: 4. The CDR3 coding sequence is TGTGCCAGCAGCTTAGTCGGACAGGGGACCACCGGGGAGCTGTTTTTT. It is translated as CASSLVGQGTTGELFF.

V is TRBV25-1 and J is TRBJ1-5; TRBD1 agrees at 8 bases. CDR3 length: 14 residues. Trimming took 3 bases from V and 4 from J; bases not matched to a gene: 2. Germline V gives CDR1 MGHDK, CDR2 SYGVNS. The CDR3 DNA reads TGTGCCAGCAGTGACAGACAGGGGAATCAGCCCCAGCATTTT. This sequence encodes CASSDRQGNQPQHF.

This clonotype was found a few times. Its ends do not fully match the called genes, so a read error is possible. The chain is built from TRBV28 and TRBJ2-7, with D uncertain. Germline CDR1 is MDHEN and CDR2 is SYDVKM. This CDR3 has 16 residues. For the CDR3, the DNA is TGTACCAGCAGTTTACGTCCCAGTCGGCCGTCCTACGAGCAGTACTTC. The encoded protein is CTSSLRPSRPSYEQYF.

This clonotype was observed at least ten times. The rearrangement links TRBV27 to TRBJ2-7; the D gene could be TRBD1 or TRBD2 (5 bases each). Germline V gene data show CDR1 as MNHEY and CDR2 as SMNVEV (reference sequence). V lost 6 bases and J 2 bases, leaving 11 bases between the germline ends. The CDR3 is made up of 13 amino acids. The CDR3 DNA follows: TGTGCCAGCAGGGGGACCGGTACCTACGAGCAGTACTTC. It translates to CASRGTGTYEQYF.

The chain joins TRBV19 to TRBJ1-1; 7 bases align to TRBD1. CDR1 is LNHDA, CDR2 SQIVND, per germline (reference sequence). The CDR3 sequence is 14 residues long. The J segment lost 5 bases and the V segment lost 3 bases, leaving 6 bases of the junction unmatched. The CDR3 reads CASSITGELTEAFF. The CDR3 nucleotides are TGTGCCAGTAGTATCACAGGGGAATTGACTGAAGCTTTCTTT.

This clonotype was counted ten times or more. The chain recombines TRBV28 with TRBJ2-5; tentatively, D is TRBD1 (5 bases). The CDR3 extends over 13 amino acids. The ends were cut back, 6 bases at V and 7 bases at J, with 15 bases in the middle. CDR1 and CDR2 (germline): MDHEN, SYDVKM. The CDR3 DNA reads TGTGCCAGCAGACCAGTACCCCAGGGGACCCAGTACTTC. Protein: CASRPVPQGTQYF.

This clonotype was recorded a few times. The CDR3 reads CASSFNWETQYF. In nucleotides, the CDR3 is TGTGCCAGCAGTTTTAATTGGGAGACCCAGTACTTC. V usage is TRBV12-3 or TRBV12-4 and J usage is TRBJ2-5, with D unresolved. The CDR3 is 12 residues long. Between the trimmed V and J ends, which lost 3 bases and 5 bases, there was a span of 7 bases.

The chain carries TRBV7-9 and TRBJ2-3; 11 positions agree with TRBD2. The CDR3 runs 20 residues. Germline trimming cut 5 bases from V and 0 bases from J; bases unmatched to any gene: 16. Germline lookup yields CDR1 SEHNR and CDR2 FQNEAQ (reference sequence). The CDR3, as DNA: TGTGCCAGCAGCCCCGCGGGACTAGCGGCCCTCTTTTCTAGCACAGATACGCAGTATTTT. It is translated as CASSPAGLAALFSSTDTQYF.

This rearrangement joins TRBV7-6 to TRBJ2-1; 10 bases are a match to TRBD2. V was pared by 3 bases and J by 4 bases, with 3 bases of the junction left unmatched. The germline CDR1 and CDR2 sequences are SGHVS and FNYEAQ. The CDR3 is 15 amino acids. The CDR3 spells CASSLTSGFYNEQFF. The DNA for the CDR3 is TGTGCCAGCAGCTTGACTAGCGGGTTTTACAATGAGCAGTTCTTC.

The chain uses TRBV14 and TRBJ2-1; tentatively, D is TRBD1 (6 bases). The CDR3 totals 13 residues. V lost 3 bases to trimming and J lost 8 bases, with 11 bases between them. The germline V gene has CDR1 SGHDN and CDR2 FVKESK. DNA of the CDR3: TGTGCCAGCAGCCACCTTGGGGGCGATGAGCAGTTCTTC. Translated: CASSHLGGDEQFF.

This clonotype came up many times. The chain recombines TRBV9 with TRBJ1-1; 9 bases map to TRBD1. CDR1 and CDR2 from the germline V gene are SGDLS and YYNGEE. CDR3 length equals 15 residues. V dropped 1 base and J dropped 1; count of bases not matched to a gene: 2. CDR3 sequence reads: CASSVTGGPNTEAFF. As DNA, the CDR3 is TGTGCCAGCAGCGTAACAGGGGGCCCGAACACTGAAGCTTTCTTT.

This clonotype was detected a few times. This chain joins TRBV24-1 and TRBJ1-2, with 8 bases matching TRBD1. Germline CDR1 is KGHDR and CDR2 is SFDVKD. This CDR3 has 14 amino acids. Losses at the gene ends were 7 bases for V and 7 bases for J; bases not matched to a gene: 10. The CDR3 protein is CATRGSGGLSGYTF. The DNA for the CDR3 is TGTGCCACCAGGGGTTCAGGGGGCCTCAGTGGCTACACCTTC.

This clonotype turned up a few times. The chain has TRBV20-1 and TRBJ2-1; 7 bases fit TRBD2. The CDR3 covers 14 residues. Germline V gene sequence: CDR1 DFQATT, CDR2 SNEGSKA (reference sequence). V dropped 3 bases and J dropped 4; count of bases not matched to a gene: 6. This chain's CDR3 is CSARAGVSYNEQFF. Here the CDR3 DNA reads TGCAGTGCTAGGGCGGGGGTCAGTTACAATGAGCAGTTCTTC.

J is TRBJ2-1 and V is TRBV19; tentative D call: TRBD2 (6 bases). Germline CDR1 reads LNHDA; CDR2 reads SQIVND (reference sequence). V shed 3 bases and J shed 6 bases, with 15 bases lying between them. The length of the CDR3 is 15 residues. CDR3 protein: CASSIYRDSLNEQFF. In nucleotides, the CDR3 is TGTGCCAGTAGTATCTACCGGGACTCCCTCAATGAGCAGTTCTTC.

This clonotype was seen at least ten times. The CDR3 DNA reads TGCGCCAGCAGTCCTTTCGGGGCGGAGAACAATGAGCAGTTCTTC. This sequence encodes CASSPFGAENNEQFF. This rearrangement joins TRBV10-1 to TRBJ2-1; D could derive from TRBD1 or TRBD2 (5 bases each). The CDR3 totals 15 residues. V was shortened by 5 bases and J by 5 bases, with 16 bases between the two germline ends. Looked up from germline, CDR1 is WNHNN and CDR2 is SYGVQD (reference sequence).

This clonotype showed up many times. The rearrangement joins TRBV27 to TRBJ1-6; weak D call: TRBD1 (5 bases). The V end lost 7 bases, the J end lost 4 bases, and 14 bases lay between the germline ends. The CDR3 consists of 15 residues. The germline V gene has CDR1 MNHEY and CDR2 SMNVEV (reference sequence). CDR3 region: CASTQGVVYNSPLHF. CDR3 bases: TGTGCCAGCACCCAAGGGGTAGTATATAATTCACCCCTCCACTTT.

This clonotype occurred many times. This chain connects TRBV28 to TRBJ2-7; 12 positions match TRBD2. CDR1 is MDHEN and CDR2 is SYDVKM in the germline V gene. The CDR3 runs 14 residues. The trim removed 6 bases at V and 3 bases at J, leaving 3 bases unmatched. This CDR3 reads CASRQTSGGYEQYF. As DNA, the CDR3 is TGTGCCAGCAGGCAGACTAGCGGGGGCTACGAGCAGTACTTC.

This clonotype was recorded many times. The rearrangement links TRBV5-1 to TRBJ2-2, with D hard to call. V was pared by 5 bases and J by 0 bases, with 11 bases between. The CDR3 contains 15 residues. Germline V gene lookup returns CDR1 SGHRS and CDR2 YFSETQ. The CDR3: CASRSAGSNTGELFF. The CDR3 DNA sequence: TGCGCCAGCAGATCCGCCGGATCGAACACCGGGGAGCTGTTTTTT.

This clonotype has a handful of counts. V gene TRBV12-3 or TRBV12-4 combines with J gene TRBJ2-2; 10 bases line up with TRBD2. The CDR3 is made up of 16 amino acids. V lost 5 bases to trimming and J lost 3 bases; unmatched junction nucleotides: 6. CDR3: CASSPIAGGDTGELFF. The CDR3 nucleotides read TGTGCCAGCAGTCCTATAGCGGGAGGCGACACCGGGGAGCTGTTTTTT.

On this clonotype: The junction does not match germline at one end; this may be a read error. DNA of the CDR3: TGTGGCAGCAGTCCATATGCGAACACTGAAGCTTTCTTT. Amino acid sequence: CGSSPYANTEAFF. This sequence joins TRBV6-1 and TRBJ1-1; D unresolved. Looked up from germline, CDR1 is MNHNS and CDR2 is SASEGT. The CDR3 totals 13 residues.

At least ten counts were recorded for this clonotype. CDR3 region: CASNPARGSSYEQYF. In DNA, the CDR3 is TGTGCCAGCAACCCCGCCCGGGGGAGCTCCTACGAGCAGTACTTC. The chain is built from TRBV28 and TRBJ2-7; TRBD2 might be the D (6 bases). Germline-derived CDR1 and CDR2 are MDHEN and SYDVKM. The CDR3 sequence is 15 residues long. V gave up 7 bases and J gave up 0 bases, with 16 bases separating them.

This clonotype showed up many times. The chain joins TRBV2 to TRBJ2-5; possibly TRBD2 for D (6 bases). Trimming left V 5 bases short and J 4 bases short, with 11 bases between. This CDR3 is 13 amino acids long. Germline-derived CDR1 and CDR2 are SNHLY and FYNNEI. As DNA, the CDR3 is TGTGCCAGCAGTTTTTTGGAGGGAGAGACCCAGTACTTC. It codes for CASSFLEGETQYF.

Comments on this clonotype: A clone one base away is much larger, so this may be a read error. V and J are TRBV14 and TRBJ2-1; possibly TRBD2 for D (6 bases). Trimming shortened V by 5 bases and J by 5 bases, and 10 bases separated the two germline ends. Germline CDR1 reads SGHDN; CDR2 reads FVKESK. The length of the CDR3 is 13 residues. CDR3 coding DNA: TGTGCCAGCAGCGACGGACTACACAATGAGCAGTTCTTC. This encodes CASSDGLHNEQFF.

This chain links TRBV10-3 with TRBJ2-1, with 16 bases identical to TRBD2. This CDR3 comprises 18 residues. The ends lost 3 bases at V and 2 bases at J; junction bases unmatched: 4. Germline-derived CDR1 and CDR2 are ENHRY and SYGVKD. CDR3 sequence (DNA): TGTGCCATCAGTGAAACCGGGACTAGCGGGAGGGCCTACAATGAGCAGTTCTTC. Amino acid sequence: CAISETGTSGRAYNEQFF.

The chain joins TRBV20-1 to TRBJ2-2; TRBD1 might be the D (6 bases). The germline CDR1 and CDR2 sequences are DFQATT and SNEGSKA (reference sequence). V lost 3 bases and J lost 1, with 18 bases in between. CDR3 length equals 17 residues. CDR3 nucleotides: TGCAGTGCTAGGGAACCGAGGGACATCCTGAACACCGGGGAGCTGTTTTTT. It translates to CSAREPRDILNTGELFF.

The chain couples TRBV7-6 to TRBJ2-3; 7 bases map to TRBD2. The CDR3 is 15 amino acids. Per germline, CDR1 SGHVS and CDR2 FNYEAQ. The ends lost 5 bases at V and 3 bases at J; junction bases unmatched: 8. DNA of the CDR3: TGTGCCAGCAGCAAAATAGCGGGTAGGACAGATACGCAGTATTTT. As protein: CASSKIAGRTDTQYF.

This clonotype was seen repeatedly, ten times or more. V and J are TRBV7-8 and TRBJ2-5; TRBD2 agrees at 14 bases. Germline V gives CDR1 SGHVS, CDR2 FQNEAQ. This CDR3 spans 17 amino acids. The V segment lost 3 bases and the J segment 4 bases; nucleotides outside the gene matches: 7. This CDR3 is CASSLRLAGGPGETQYF. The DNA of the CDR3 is TGTGCCAGCAGCTTGAGACTAGCGGGAGGGCCCGGAGAGACCCAGTACTTC.

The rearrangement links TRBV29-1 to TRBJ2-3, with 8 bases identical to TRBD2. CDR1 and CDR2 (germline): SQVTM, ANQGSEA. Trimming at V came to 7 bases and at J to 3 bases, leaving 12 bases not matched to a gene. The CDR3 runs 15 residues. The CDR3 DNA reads TGCAGCGCCCAGGCCAGCGGGAGAGCGACAGATACGCAGTATTTT. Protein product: CSAQASGRATDTQYF.